Shown below are 4 T cell receptor beta chains from a single sample sequenced in a study of beta chain features in type 1 diabetes. Investigators reverse transcribed all isolated RNA, so they sequenced expressed TCRB transcripts. Here immunoSEQ multiplex PCR was the method, and the copy in TCRdb shows in-frame clones only, minus some. The repertoire consists of approximately 15,000 clones, with roughly 56% occurring once and the leading ten covering 0.35% to 0.55%. The specimen was stem cell memory CD4+ T cells from blood. These receptors originate from a woman aged 18-29 years in good health.

In this sample, this clone turned up a few times. The chain carries TRBV10-3 and TRBJ2-5, with D possibly TRBD1 on 5 matching bases. V gave up 11 bases and J gave up 5 bases, with 18 bases separating them. The CDR3 extends over 13 amino acids. Germline V gives CDR1 ENHRY, CDR2 SYGVKD. The CDR3 sequence: CASRESQGETQYF. The CDR3 DNA reads as TGTGCCTCTCGTGAGAGTCAGGGCGAGACCCAGTACTTC.

The chain links TRBV11-1 to TRBJ1-1; no reliable D call. Trimming shortened V by 2 bases and J by 11 bases, and 21 bases separated the two germline ends. CDR1 is SGHAT, CDR2 FQDESV, per germline (reference sequence). The CDR3 runs 15 residues. The CDR3 here is CASSLIGRGVTIAFF. In DNA, the CDR3 is TGTGCCAGCAGCTTAATAGGGCGGGGAGTAACGATCGCTTTCTTT.

J is TRBJ1-2 and V is TRBV18; a possible D gene is TRBD1 (6 bases). Trimming cost V 6 bases and J 4 bases, with 12 bases left between them. Germline V gene data show CDR1 as KGHSH and CDR2 as LQKENI. There are 13 residues in the CDR3. The CDR3 protein is CASSLGQLYGYTF. The CDR3 DNA reads TGTGCCAGCTCCCTAGGACAGCTCTATGGCTACACCTTC. The full variable domain, in which reference TRBV18 and TRBJ1-2 provide the parts outside the CDR3, is NAGVMQNPRHLVRRRGQEARLRCSPMKGHSHVYWYRQLPEEGLKFMVYLQKENIIDESGMPKERFSAEFPKEGPSILRIQQVVRGDSAAYFCASSLGQLYGYTFGSGTRLTVV.

This clone was detected only a few times. The chain couples TRBV2 to TRBJ1-1; 7 bases align to TRBD1. The CDR3 loop spans 14 amino acids. V lost 6 bases to trimming and J lost 4 bases; unmatched junction nucleotides: 8. Per germline, CDR1 SNHLY and CDR2 FYNNEI. The DNA of the CDR3 is TGTGCCAGCAGGATGGACGGGACAGCCACTGAAGCTTTCTTT. The encoded protein is CASRMDGTATEAFF. The complete variable domain, with remaining parts taken from reference TRBV2 and TRBJ1-1, reads EPEVTQTPSHQVTQMGQEVILRCVPISNHLYFYWYRQILGQKVEFLVSFYNNEISEKSEIFDDQFSVERPDGSNFTLKIRSTKLEDSAMYFCASRMDGTATEAFFGQGTRLTVV.